This T cell receptor (beta chain) was profiled in a study of T cell repertoires in cytomegalovirus infection. Germline V gene data show CDR1 as LNHNV and CDR2 as YYDKDF (reference sequence). The CDR3 loop spans 14 amino acids. Trimming took 0 bases from V and 6 from J; bases not matched to a gene: 5. This clonotype was found a few times. TCRdb ran MiXCR on the reads and lists one entry per CDR3 protein. The data contain 150,000 to 200,000 distinct CDR3 sequences, roughly 17% of them singletons. The gene calls are TRBV15 and TRBJ2-7; 7 nucleotides agree with TRBD2. The origin of this receptor is a human donor in good health (CMV status not recorded). Some clones in this sample may be carry-over from other donors' samples. The sample consisted of CD8+ T cells from PBMCs. The DNA for the CDR3 is TGTGCCACCAGCAGAGAGGGGTCGGGGGGCGAGCAGTACTTC. Translated, it gives CATSREGSGGEQYF.